This TCR beta chain is drawn from a study of cytomegalovirus exposure and HLA in healthy donors. Study at large: Earlier work reported roughly 120 million unique TCR beta sequences from some 180 million T cells.

Notes on the study in general: A later analysis linked a missense variant in DCLRE1C to the trimming of TCR beta V and J genes.

The V end was cut by 5 bases, the J end by 2 bases, with 10 bases between. Germline CDR1 and CDR2: SGHRS and YFSETQ. The CDR3 sequence is 14 residues long. Primers included in the PCR were 60 Vbeta and 13 Jbeta primers. Methods used by the authors: It was a later analysis that counted 79 million or so unique TCR beta chains, of which some 12 million were shared. Sequencing used immunoSEQ multiplex PCR; TCRdb keeps in-frame clones, though not all of them. For V, J and clone size, that table is used; D and trimming come from the DNA. The sample holds about 150,000 clones, about 82% seen once. On this clone itself: The target antigen is unknown.

This chain uses TRBV5-1 with TRBJ2-2, with D hard to call. The sequencing sample was made of PBMCs. The TCR was taken from a male donor in good health and CMV-seronegative. CDR3 protein: CASRNRVNTGELFF. The CDR3 region has the DNA TGCGCCAGCAGGAACAGAGTCAACACCGGGGAGCTGTTTTTT.